The 26 T cell receptor beta chains reported below all come from one sample, sequenced in a study of T cell changes during pregnancy in multiple sclerosis. This table comes from immunoSEQ multiplex PCR, and its TCRdb copy is limited to in-frame clones, with some not included. Among 25,000 to 35,000 clones, roughly 87% were seen once, and the ten largest hold about 0.78%. The sequencing here drew on CD4+ T cells from peripheral blood mononuclear cells, taken in the second trimester of pregnancy. The source is a female donor with multiple sclerosis, enrolled in a pregnancy study.

V is TRBV28 and J is TRBJ1-2; 7 bases fit TRBD1. V shed 5 bases and J 5 bases; nucleotides not matched to a gene: 8. Germline lookup yields CDR1 MDHEN and CDR2 SYDVKM. The CDR3 has 14 residues. CDR3 sequence reads: CASSLAGTAYGYTF. CDR3 sequence (DNA): TGTGCCAGCAGTCTAGCCGGGACAGCTTATGGCTACACCTTC.

Relative to its sample, this clone is medium-sized. This sequence joins TRBV10-3 and TRBJ1-1, with 7 nucleotides matching TRBD1. Germline V CDR1 and CDR2: ENHRY, SYGVKD. J was trimmed by 7 bases and V by 2 bases; bases with no gene match: 1. This CDR3 comprises 12 residues. The CDR3 reads CAISEGDSEAFF. The CDR3, as DNA: TGTGCCATCAGTGAGGGGGACAGTGAAGCTTTCTTT.

Only a few counts were recorded for this clone. The chain has TRBV7-9 and TRBJ1-1; 7 nucleotides match TRBD1. This CDR3 is 15 amino acids long. Germline CDR1 reads SEHNR; CDR2 reads FQNEAQ (reference sequence). Unmatched junction bases numbered 6, after V lost 4 bases and J lost 1 base. The CDR3 spells CASSYWDSENTEAFF. CDR3 coding DNA: TGTGCCAGCAGCTACTGGGACAGTGAGAACACTGAAGCTTTCTTT. Full variable domain (missing parts from reference TRBV7-9 and TRBJ1-1): DTGVSQNPRHKITKRGQNVTFRCDPISEHNRLYWYRQTLGQGPEFLTYFQNEAQLEKSRLLSDRFSAERPKGSFSTLEIQRTEQGDSAMYLCASSYWDSENTEAFFGQGTRLTVV.

The V gene is TRBV6-6, the J gene TRBJ1-5; maybe TRBD1 (5 bases). Trimming took off 5 bases at V and 7 bases at J, with 18 bases between the two ends. Germline-derived CDR1 and CDR2 are MNHNY and SVGAGI (reference sequence). CDR3 length: 15 amino acids. The CDR3 protein is CASSPTDRSAQPQHF. The CDR3 DNA sequence: TGTGCCAGCAGTCCTACAGACAGAAGCGCCCAGCCCCAGCATTTT.

The chain is built from TRBV7-8 and TRBJ1-3; D is unclear. Germline V lookup: CDR1 SGHVS, CDR2 FQNEAQ. Trimming stripped 5 bases from V and 0 bases from J, with 8 bases between. CDR3 size: 14 residues. CDR3 DNA: TGTGCCAGCAGCGACAACTTCTCTGGAAACACCATATATTTT. Translation gives CASSDNFSGNTIYF.

Only one count was recorded for this clone. This chain joins TRBV6-5 and TRBJ2-2, with 10 bases aligning to TRBD1. The V segment lost 6 bases and the J segment 7 bases; nucleotides outside the gene matches: 8. Germline CDR1 is MNHEY and CDR2 is SVGAGI. This CDR3 has 15 amino acids. CDR3 sequence reads: CASRTGTGAGGELFF. CDR3 nucleotide sequence: TGTGCCAGCAGAACCGGGACAGGGGCTGGCGGGGAGCTGTTTTTT.

V gene TRBV9 combines with J gene TRBJ2-3; D perhaps matches TRBD1 (5 bases). The CDR3 spans 15 residues. The germline V gene has CDR1 SGDLS and CDR2 YYNGEE. Trimming pared 1 base from V and 2 bases from J, leaving 11 bases between. CDR3 in amino acids: CASSVLDRPTDTQYF. The CDR3 bases are TGTGCCAGCAGCGTACTAGACAGACCCACAGATACGCAGTATTTT.

The chain uses TRBV6-1 and TRBJ1-4; D is undetermined. CDR3 length: 15 amino acids. CDR1 is MNHNS and CDR2 is SASEGT in the germline V gene. V shed 7 bases and J shed 2 bases, with 14 bases lying between them. The CDR3 DNA follows: TGTGCCAGCAATCGCCGTAGCGGGACTAATGAAAAACTGTTTTTT. This sequence encodes CASNRRSGTNEKLFF.

This sequence joins TRBV7-2 and TRBJ2-7; D perhaps matches TRBD2 (7 bases). The CDR3 consists of 14 residues. The V and J ends lost 2 bases and 8 bases respectively, with 16 bases between them. The germline gives CDR1 SGHTA, CDR2 FQGNSA. The chain's CDR3 is CASSLRGGTGQQYF. DNA for the CDR3: TGTGCCAGCAGCTTAAGGGGGGGAACAGGGCAGCAGTACTTC.

The genes are TRBV6-5 and TRBJ2-5; a possible D gene is TRBD2 (5 bases). Between the trimmed V and J ends, which lost 5 bases and 1 base, there was a span of 14 bases. This CDR3 has 15 residues. Germline CDR1 is MNHEY and CDR2 is SVGAGI. CDR3 sequence reads: CASSNPGRGQETQYF. The CDR3 DNA is TGTGCCAGCAGTAACCCGGGTCGGGGCCAAGAGACCCAGTACTTC.

Only one count was recorded for this clone. CDR3 loop: CASSSRDTQETQYF. In DNA form, the CDR3 reads TGTGCCAGCAGCTCCCGGGACACCCAAGAGACCCAGTACTTC. This chain joins TRBV5-4 and TRBJ2-5; maybe TRBD1 (6 bases). This CDR3 has 14 amino acids. In germline, CDR1 is SGHNT, CDR2 YYREEE (reference sequence). Trimming pared 3 bases from V and 1 base from J, leaving 10 bases between.

The V call is TRBV5-4, the J call TRBJ1-1; D is ambiguous. Germline loops: CDR1 SGHNT, CDR2 YYREEE (reference sequence). Trimming removed 0 bases at V and 1 base at J, with 7 bases between. This CDR3 is built from 14 residues. The CDR3 loop reads CASSLDPENTEAFF. The CDR3 DNA reads TGTGCCAGCAGCTTGGATCCAGAGAACACTGAAGCTTTCTTT.

The V and J genes are TRBV7-2 and TRBJ1-1; 8 bases fit TRBD1. The CDR3 consists of 14 residues. The germline gives CDR1 SGHTA, CDR2 FQGNSA. Germline trimming cut 3 bases from V and 7 bases from J; bases unmatched to any gene: 7. CDR3 loop: CASSLGQVAGEAFF. In DNA form, the CDR3 reads TGTGCCAGCAGCTTGGGACAGGTGGCGGGTGAAGCTTTCTTT.

The rearrangement joins TRBV7-9 to TRBJ1-2; no firm D call. The CDR3 covers 13 residues. CDR1 SEHNR and CDR2 FQNEAQ come from the germline V gene (reference sequence). V lost 1 base, J lost 8 bases, and 11 bases lay in between. CDR3 loop: CASSLVTLYGYTF. CDR3 nucleotides: TGTGCCAGCAGCTTAGTGACTCTTTACGGCTACACCTTC.

V usage is TRBV5-1 and J usage is TRBJ2-7; 7 bases line up with TRBD1. This CDR3 contains 14 residues. The germline gives CDR1 SGHRS, CDR2 YFSETQ. V lost 3 bases and J lost 6; bases outside the gene matches: 9. CDR3 amino acids: CASSWDSPRGEQYF. The CDR3 region has the DNA TGCGCCAGCAGCTGGGACAGTCCCCGGGGCGAGCAGTACTTC.

This clone occurred once. The V gene is TRBV5-5, the J gene TRBJ1-6; D is unresolved. Between the trimmed V and J ends, which lost 3 bases and 6 bases, there was a span of 10 bases. This CDR3 has 14 amino acids. Germline V lookup: CDR1 SGHKS, CDR2 YYEKEE (reference sequence). DNA of the CDR3: TGTGCCAGCAGCTGGAGCCTTCTTAATTCACCCCTCCACTTT. This gives the protein CASSWSLLNSPLHF.

The chain has TRBV5-1 and TRBJ1-1, with D maybe TRBD1 (6 bases). The CDR3 consists of 13 residues. The V end lost 2 bases, the J end lost 4 bases, and 9 bases lay between the germline ends. CDR1 is SGHRS, CDR2 YFSETQ, per germline. The DNA of the CDR3 is TGCGCCAGCAGCTTTAGGACAGCCACTGAAGCTTTCTTT. Translating it yields CASSFRTATEAFF.

The rearrangement joins TRBV9 to TRBJ2-7; 8 bases are shared with TRBD1. J was trimmed by 5 bases and V by 4 bases; bases with no gene match: 11. Germline loops: CDR1 SGDLS, CDR2 YYNGEE. The CDR3 loop spans 15 amino acids. CDR3 nucleotide sequence: TGTGCCAGCAGCCAAACTCGGACAGGGACCGACGAGCAGTACTTC. Amino acids: CASSQTRTGTDEQYF.

This chain links TRBV13 with TRBJ1-1; 8 bases are a match to TRBD1. Per germline, CDR1 PRHDT and CDR2 FYEKMQ (reference sequence). This CDR3 region has 13 residues. Trimming cost V 2 bases and J 6 bases; bases outside gene matches: 2. The CDR3 region is CASSLQGAAEAFF. The DNA of the CDR3 is TGTGCCAGCAGCTTACAGGGGGCTGCTGAAGCTTTCTTT.

The chain links TRBV7-2 to TRBJ1-2; no definite D call. The CDR3 runs 14 residues. The germline CDR1 and CDR2 sequences are SGHTA and FQGNSA. V lost 5 bases and J lost 6, with 16 bases in between. The CDR3: CASSPSSPEDGYTF. Written as DNA, the CDR3 is TGTGCCAGCAGCCCGTCGTCCCCAGAGGATGGCTACACCTTC.

This chain uses TRBV11-1 with TRBJ2-5, with D perhaps TRBD1 (6 bases). V lost 0 bases, J lost 0 bases, and 8 bases lay in between. CDR3 size: 15 residues. Germline V lookup: CDR1 SGHAT, CDR2 FQDESV (reference sequence). The CDR3 loop is CASSLAGQYQETQYF. CDR3 bases: TGTGCCAGCAGCTTAGCTGGACAGTACCAAGAGACCCAGTACTTC.

This chain links TRBV2 with TRBJ2-2; no reliable D call. The CDR3 runs 14 residues. Per germline, CDR1 SNHLY and CDR2 FYNNEI. Trimming left V 10 bases short and J 0 bases short, with 12 bases between. The CDR3 here is CATRQQANTGELFF. CDR3 DNA sequence: TGTGCCACCAGGCAGCAGGCGAACACCGGGGAGCTGTTTTTT.

The chain has TRBV27 and TRBJ1-2; D ambiguous. V shed 5 bases and J shed 1 base, with 8 bases lying between them. There are 13 residues in the CDR3. The germline CDR1 and CDR2 sequences are MNHEY and SMNVEV (reference sequence). The CDR3 region is CASSPGNNYGYTF. In DNA, the CDR3 is TGTGCCAGCAGTCCCGGGAATAACTATGGCTACACCTTC.

V and J are TRBV6-5 and TRBJ1-1, with a tentative D call TRBD1 (5 bases). Germline values: CDR1 MNHEY, CDR2 SVGAGI. The CDR3 runs to 15 residues. The V end lost 4 bases, the J end lost 8 bases, and 20 bases lay between the germline ends. CDR3 in amino acids: CASSSEGTARTEAFF. CDR3 sequence (DNA): TGTGCCAGCAGTTCGGAGGGGACGGCCAGGACAGAAGCTTTCTTT.

The chain links TRBV7-3 to TRBJ2-3; 10 bases align to TRBD2. The length of the CDR3 is 16 residues. J was trimmed by 1 base and V by 4 bases; bases with no gene match: 5. Germline CDR1 reads SGHTA; CDR2 reads FQGTGA. The CDR3: CASSSPGTSGTDTQYF. The CDR3 region has the DNA TGTGCCAGCAGCTCCCCCGGGACTAGCGGCACAGATACGCAGTATTTT.

This chain connects TRBV30 to TRBJ1-3; 9 bases are a match to TRBD1. Unmatched junction bases numbered 2, after V lost 5 bases and J lost 0 bases. The germline V gene has CDR1 GTSNPN and CDR2 SVGIG (reference sequence). The CDR3 loop spans 14 amino acids. Written as DNA, the CDR3 is TGTGCCTGGGGACAGGGGAACTCTGGAAACACCATATATTTT. Amino acids: CAWGQGNSGNTIYF. Using reference TRBV30 and TRBJ1-3 for the parts outside the CDR3, the full variable domain is SQTIHQWPATLVQPVGSPLSLECTVEGTSNPNLYWYRQAAGRGLQLLFYSVGIGQISSEVPQNLSASRPQDRQFILSSKKLLLSDSGFYLCAWGQGNSGNTIYFGEGSWLTVV.